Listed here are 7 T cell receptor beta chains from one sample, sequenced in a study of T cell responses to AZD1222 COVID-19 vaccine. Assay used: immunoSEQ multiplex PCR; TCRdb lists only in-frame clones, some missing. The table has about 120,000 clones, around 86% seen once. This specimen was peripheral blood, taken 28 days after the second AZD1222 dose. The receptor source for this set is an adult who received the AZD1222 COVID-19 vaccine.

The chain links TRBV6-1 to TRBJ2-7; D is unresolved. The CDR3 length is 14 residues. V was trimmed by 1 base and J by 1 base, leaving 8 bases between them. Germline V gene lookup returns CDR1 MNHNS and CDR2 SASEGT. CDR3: CASSEGIGSYEQYF. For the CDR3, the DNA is TGTGCCAGCAGTGAAGGAATAGGTTCCTACGAGCAGTACTTC.

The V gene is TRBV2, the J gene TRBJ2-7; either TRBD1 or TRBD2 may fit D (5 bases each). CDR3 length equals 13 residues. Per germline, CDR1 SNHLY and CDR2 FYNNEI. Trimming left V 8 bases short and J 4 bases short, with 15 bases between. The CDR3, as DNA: TGTGCCAGCGGCCGGGGCCCGTTTTACGAGCAGTACTTC. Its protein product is CASGRGPFYEQYF.

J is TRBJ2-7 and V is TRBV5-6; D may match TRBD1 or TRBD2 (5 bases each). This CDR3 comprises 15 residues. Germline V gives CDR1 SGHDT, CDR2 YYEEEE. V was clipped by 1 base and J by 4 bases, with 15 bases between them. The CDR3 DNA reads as TGTGCCAGCAGCTTGAGGGGCCAGCGGAGGTACGAGCAGTACTTC. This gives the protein CASSLRGQRRYEQYF.

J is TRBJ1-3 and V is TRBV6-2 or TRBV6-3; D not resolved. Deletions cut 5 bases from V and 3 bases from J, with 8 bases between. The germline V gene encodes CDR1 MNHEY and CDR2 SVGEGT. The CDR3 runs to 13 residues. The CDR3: CASSDPYGNTIYF. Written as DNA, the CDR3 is TGTGCCAGCAGTGACCCGTATGGAAACACCATATATTTT.

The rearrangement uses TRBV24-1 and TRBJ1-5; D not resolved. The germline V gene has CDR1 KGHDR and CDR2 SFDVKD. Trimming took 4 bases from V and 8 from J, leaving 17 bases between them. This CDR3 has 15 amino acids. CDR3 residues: CATSESDPRVKPQHF. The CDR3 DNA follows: TGTGCCACCAGTGAATCGGACCCACGGGTGAAGCCCCAGCATTTT.

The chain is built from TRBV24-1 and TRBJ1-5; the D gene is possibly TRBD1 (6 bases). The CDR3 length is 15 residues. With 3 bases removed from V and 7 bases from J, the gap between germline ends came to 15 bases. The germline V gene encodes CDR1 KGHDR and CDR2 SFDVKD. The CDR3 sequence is CATSDGGASGQPQHF. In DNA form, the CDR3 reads TGTGCCACCAGTGATGGGGGGGCATCAGGGCAGCCCCAGCATTTT.

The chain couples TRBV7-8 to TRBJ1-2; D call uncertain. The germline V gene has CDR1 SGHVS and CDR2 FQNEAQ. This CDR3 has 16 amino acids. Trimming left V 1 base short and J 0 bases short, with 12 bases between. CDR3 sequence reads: CASSLVGSSPNYGYTF. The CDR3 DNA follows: TGTGCCAGCAGCTTAGTTGGGTCCAGCCCTAACTATGGCTACACCTTC.